A selection of T cell receptor beta chains follows, all from one sample in a study of blood T cell repertoires in COVID-19. TCRdb's table, derived via immunoSEQ multiplex PCR, lists solely in-frame clones and lacks some. This table holds roughly 92,000 clones, nearly 90% found once. Sequenced: peripheral blood. All receptors derive from a woman at least 80 years old with active or convalescent COVID-19. Each CDR3 is given with its conserved first and last residue. A D gene is named only where the DNA matches it firmly. Size is omitted from some rows. Given values are once, few, many or a class for expanded clones.

j_call v_call clone_size d_call cdr3_aa cdr3_nt
TRBJ2-1 TRBV5-4 - - CASSLIGSSYNEQFF TGTGCCAGCAGCTTGATCGGGAGCTCCTACAATGAGCAGTTCTTC
TRBJ1-1 TRBV20-1 - - CSAGGVTEAFF TGCAGTGCAGGGGGTGTCACTGAAGCTTTCTTT
TRBJ2-7 TRBV7-2 - TRBD1 CASSLAFQGARSEQYF TGTGCCAGCAGCTTAGCCTTTCAGGGGGCGCGAAGCGAGCAGTACTTC
TRBJ2-1 TRBV11-3 - - CASSLQGSSDEQFF TGTGCCAGCAGCTTACAGGGTAGTTCGGATGAGCAGTTCTTC
TRBJ1-2 TRBV7-9 - - CASSFRGGYTF TGTGCCAGCAGCTTCAGGGGCGGCTACACCTTC
TRBJ2-6 TRBV30 - - CAWSVDRVSGANVLTF TGTGCCTGGAGTGTTGACAGAGTCTCTGGGGCCAACGTCCTGACTTTC
TRBJ2-2 TRBV9 - TRBD2 CASSTRETSGGGTGELFF TGTGCCAGCAGCACACGGGAAACTAGCGGAGGAGGGACCGGGGAGCTGTTTTTT
TRBJ1-2 TRBV5-6 - - CASSLFSGFYGYTF TGTGCCAGCAGCTTGTTTTCAGGGTTTTATGGCTACACCTTC
TRBJ2-1 TRBV24-1 - TRBD1 CATSGLGQGAYNEQFF TGTGCCACCAGTGGCTTGGGACAGGGAGCCTACAATGAGCAGTTCTTC
TRBJ2-7 TRBV5-1 - TRBD1 CASSLQGADNEQYF TGCGCCAGCAGCTTACAGGGGGCGGACAACGAGCAGTACTTC
TRBJ2-3 TRBV7-2 - - CASSLGGVGDTQYF TGTGCCAGCAGCTTGGGAGGAGTCGGGGATACGCAGTATTTT
TRBJ2-1 TRBV5-1 - TRBD2 CASSYAGSGDNEQFF TGCGCCAGCAGCTATGCGGGTAGCGGGGACAATGAGCAGTTCTTC
TRBJ2-1 TRBV9 - TRBD2 CASSLSPGLAGGEQFF TGTGCCAGCAGCTTATCCCCGGGACTAGCGGGAGGTGAGCAGTTCTTC
TRBJ1-4 TRBV4-1 - - CASSQEVGKGNEKLFF TGCGCCAGCAGCCAAGAAGTTGGGAAGGGGAATGAAAAACTGTTTTTT
TRBJ2-5 TRBV2 many TRBD2 CASTLGLVVGETQYF TGTGCCAGCACCTTGGGACTAGTTGTAGGAGAGACCCAGTACTTC
TRBJ1-5 TRBV5-4 - - CASSLGGEGNQPQHF TGTGCCAGCAGCTTGGGAGGGGAGGGCAATCAGCCCCAGCATTTT
TRBJ2-1 TRBV7-2 - - CASSLMGQQFF TGTGCCAGCAGCTTAATGGGGCAGCAGTTCTTC
TRBJ2-3 TRBV5-1 - - CASSFSTDTQYF TGCGCCAGCAGCTTTAGTACAGATACGCAGTATTTT
TRBJ2-2 TRBV19 - TRBD2 CASNLLAGGYTGELFF TGTGCCAGTAACCTCCTAGCGGGAGGATACACCGGGGAGCTGTTTTTT
TRBJ2-1 TRBV19 - TRBD2 CASSLQRTSSEQFF TGTGCCAGTAGTCTTCAACGGACTAGCAGTGAGCAGTTCTTC
TRBJ1-1 TRBV28 - - CASSFEGNTEAFF TGTGCCAGCAGTTTTGAGGGGAACACTGAAGCTTTCTTT
TRBJ2-1 TRBV13 - TRBD2 CASSSLAGGGNEQFF TGTGCCAGCAGCTCACTAGCGGGAGGGGGTAATGAGCAGTTCTTC
TRBJ2-7 TRBV7-9 - - CASTTPRGSSYEQYF TGTGCCAGCACCACCCCCCGAGGGAGCTCCTACGAGCAGTACTTC
TRBJ2-1 TRBV7-9 - - CASSLRVNPNNEQFF TGTGCCAGCAGCTTACGGGTAAACCCAAACAATGAGCAGTTCTTC
TRBJ2-5 TRBV5-1 - TRBD1 CASSLQGPQETQYF TGCGCCAGCAGCTTACAGGGGCCGCAAGAGACCCAGTACTTC
TRBJ2-1 TRBV5-1 - - CASSLYRTSLNEQFF TGCGCCAGCAGCTTGTACAGGACCTCACTAAATGAGCAGTTCTTC
TRBJ1-2 TRBV19 - - CASSMLGRGGYTF TGTGCCAGTAGTATGTTAGGGAGAGGCGGCTACACCTTC
TRBJ2-7 TRBV11-2 - TRBD2 CASSLAGGNSYEQYF TGTGCCAGCAGCCTGGCGGGGGGCAACTCCTACGAGCAGTACTTC
TRBJ2-1 TRBV7-3 - TRBD2 CASSLNGRTYNEQFF TGTGCCAGCAGCTTAAACGGGAGGACCTACAATGAGCAGTTCTTC
TRBJ1-2 TRBV6-5 - TRBD1 CASSRTGENGYTF TGTGCCAGCAGCAGGACAGGGGAGAATGGCTACACCTTC
TRBJ1-5 TRBV24-1 - TRBD1 CATSDPGQGFDQPQHF TGTGCCACCAGTGATCCGGGACAGGGTTTCGATCAGCCCCAGCATTTT
TRBJ2-2 TRBV7-3 few - CASSLPVRGTGELFF TGTGCCAGCAGCTTACCGGTTCGGGGTACCGGGGAGCTGTTTTTT
TRBJ1-1 TRBV25-1 - - CASSEYEQVDTEAFF TGTGCCAGCAGTGAATATGAACAGGTGGACACTGAAGCTTTCTTT
TRBJ1-4 TRBV28 once - CASSQDSRNEKLFF TGTGCCAGCAGTCAGGACAGCCGAAATGAAAAACTGTTTTTT
TRBJ1-1 TRBV5-1 - TRBD1 CASSIGQGGTEAFF TGCGCCAGCAGCATTGGACAGGGGGGGACTGAAGCTTTCTTT
TRBJ2-1 TRBV18 - TRBD1 CASSPGDSYNEQFF TGTGCCAGCTCACCAGGGGACAGCTACAATGAGCAGTTCTTC